A selection of T cell receptor beta chains follows, all from one sample in a study of blood T cell repertoires in COVID-19. The protocol was immunoSEQ multiplex PCR, while the TCRdb copy is restricted to in-frame clones and leaves out a portion. The repertoire holds about 280,000 clones, with around 90% as singletons. Sequenced: peripheral blood. The receptors here all came from a man between 18 and 35 years old with active or convalescent COVID-19. The CDR3 runs from the conserved cysteine through the conserved F or W. A D gene is named only where the DNA matches it firmly. Expanded clones get a size class; other rows say once, few or many, or leave the size out.

j_call,v_call,cdr3_length,clone_size,d_call,cdr3_aa,cdr3_nt
TRBJ2-1,TRBV7-7,13,NA,NA,CASSLFVGNEQFF,TGTGCCAGCAGCTTATTCGTCGGCAATGAGCAGTTCTTC
TRBJ1-5,TRBV2,15,NA,NA,CASRPGRMLGQPQHF,TGTGCCAGCAGGCCAGGGAGGATGTTAGGTCAGCCCCAGCATTTT
TRBJ1-1,TRBV19,14,NA,NA,CASSKGHPNTEAFF,TGTGCCAGTAGTAAGGGACATCCGAACACTGAAGCTTTCTTT
TRBJ1-1,TRBV12-3/TRBV12-4,12,NA,NA,CASGRVPTEAFF,TGTGCCAGTGGCAGGGTGCCGACTGAAGCTTTCTTT
TRBJ2-2,TRBV4-2,16,NA,TRBD2,CASSQEGTRSTGELFF,TGTGCCAGCAGCCAAGAGGGGACTAGATCCACCGGGGAGCTGTTTTTT
TRBJ2-3,TRBV9,15,NA,NA,CASSVENSGTDTQYF,TGTGCCAGCAGCGTAGAGAACAGCGGAACAGATACGCAGTATTTT
TRBJ2-1,TRBV2,12,once,NA,CASSPPDNEQFF,TGTGCCAGCAGCCCTCCCGACAATGAGCAGTTCTTC
TRBJ2-5,TRBV5-8,15,NA,NA,CASSPGVSSPETQYF,TGTGCCAGCAGCCCTGGAGTGTCTAGCCCAGAGACCCAGTACTTC
TRBJ2-3,TRBV21-1,13,NA,NA,CASSKASADTQYF,TGTGCCAGCAGCAAAGCTAGCGCAGATACGCAGTATTTT
TRBJ2-7,TRBV10-1,14,NA,NA,CASSDAGSSYEQYF,TGCGCCAGCAGTGACGCAGGCAGCTCCTACGAGCAGTACTTC
TRBJ1-2,TRBV6-5,13,NA,NA,CASSYLLAYGYTF,TGTGCCAGCAGTTACTTGTTGGCCTATGGCTACACCTTC
TRBJ1-2,TRBV10-3,15,NA,TRBD1,CAIGEDRGKNYGYTF,TGTGCCATCGGAGAGGACAGGGGGAAAAACTATGGCTACACCTTC
TRBJ1-6,TRBV5-1,15,few,NA,CASRGDTLGNSPLHF,TGCGCCAGCAGGGGGGACACTCTGGGCAATTCACCCCTCCACTTT
TRBJ2-7,TRBV29-1,16,NA,NA,CSVTALDLRDSYEQYF,TGCAGCGTTACTGCCTTAGACCTCAGGGACTCCTACGAGCAGTACTTC
TRBJ2-3,TRBV29-1,15,NA,NA,CSVVDRSGKADTQYF,TGCAGCGTTGTAGACCGTTCAGGGAAGGCAGATACGCAGTATTTT
TRBJ1-3,TRBV19,12,NA,NA,CATSRAGNTIYF,TGTGCCACCTCCAGGGCTGGAAACACCATATATTTT
TRBJ2-3,TRBV5-4,17,NA,TRBD2,CASSPTSGGLSTDTQYF,TGTGCCAGCAGCCCTACTAGCGGGGGACTGAGCACAGATACGCAGTATTTT
TRBJ1-4,TRBV5-1,17,NA,NA,CASSFGTDGTLPQKLFF,TGCGCCAGCAGCTTTGGAACTGACGGGACATTACCCCAAAAACTGTTTTTT
TRBJ2-7,TRBV6-5,14,NA,TRBD2,CASRGLAGEYEQYF,TGTGCCAGCCGGGGGCTAGCGGGGGAGTACGAGCAGTACTTC
TRBJ2-1,TRBV9,17,NA,TRBD2,CASSVPTSGGFDNEQFF,TGTGCCAGCAGCGTACCCACTAGCGGGGGGTTCGACAATGAGCAGTTCTTC
TRBJ2-5,TRBV4-1,17,NA,TRBD1,CASSQDRGQAEQETQYF,TGCGCCAGCAGCCAAGATCGGGGACAGGCGGAGCAAGAGACCCAGTACTTC
TRBJ1-3,TRBV2,14,NA,NA,CAQIQRDSGNTIYF,TGTGCCCAAATACAGAGAGACTCTGGAAACACCATATATTTT
TRBJ1-3,TRBV5-4,13,NA,NA,CASSVQGGNTIYF,TGTGCCAGCAGCGTACAGGGAGGAAACACCATATATTTT
TRBJ2-3,TRBV11-1,13,NA,TRBD2,CASSKDGGDTQYF,TGTGCCAGCAGTAAGGACGGGGGGGATACGCAGTATTTT
TRBJ2-7,TRBV7-9,13,NA,NA,CASSLAGGYEQYF,TGTGCCAGCAGCTTAGCGGGGGGCTACGAGCAGTACTTC
TRBJ2-3,TRBV24-1,14,once,NA,CATSDSFSADTQYF,TGTGCCACCAGTGATTCTTTTTCGGCAGATACGCAGTATTTT